The sequence of this T cell receptor (beta chain) was determined in a study of blood T cell repertoires in COVID-19. Whole-study context: T cells, B-cell-depleted T cells, or PBMCs supplied cDNA or gDNA.

Generated by immunoSEQ multiplex PCR, the TCRdb table keeps only in-frame clones and is missing some. The sample lists about 67,000 clones; about 83% were seen once. Germline V gene data show CDR1 as MNHEY and CDR2 as SMNVEV (reference sequence). The CDR3 is 15 residues long. After removal of 10 bases from V and 10 bases from J, the junction contained 16 bases not matched to a gene. This chain joins TRBV27 and TRBJ2-1; TRBD2 matches at 10 bases. The receptor was derived from a woman of 80 years or more with acute or convalescent COVID-19. Sequenced material: peripheral blood. CDR3 in DNA: TGTGCCACAAACCTACTAGCGGGAAACAGCGGCGAGCAGTTCTTC. It specifies CATNLLAGNSGEQFF.